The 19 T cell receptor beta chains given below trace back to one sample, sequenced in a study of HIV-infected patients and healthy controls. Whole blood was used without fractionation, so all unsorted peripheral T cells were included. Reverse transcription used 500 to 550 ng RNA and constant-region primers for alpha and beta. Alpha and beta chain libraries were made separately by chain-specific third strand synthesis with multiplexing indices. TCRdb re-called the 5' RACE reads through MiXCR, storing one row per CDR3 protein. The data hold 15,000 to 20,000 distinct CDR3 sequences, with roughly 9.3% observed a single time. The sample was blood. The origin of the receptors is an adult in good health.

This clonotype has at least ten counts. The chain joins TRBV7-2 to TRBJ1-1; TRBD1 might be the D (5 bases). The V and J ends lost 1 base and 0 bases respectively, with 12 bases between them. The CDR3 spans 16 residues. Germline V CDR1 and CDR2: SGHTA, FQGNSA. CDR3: CASSLEGRAMNTEAFF. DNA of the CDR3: TGTGCCAGCAGCTTAGAGGGGAGGGCAATGAACACTGAAGCTTTCTTT.

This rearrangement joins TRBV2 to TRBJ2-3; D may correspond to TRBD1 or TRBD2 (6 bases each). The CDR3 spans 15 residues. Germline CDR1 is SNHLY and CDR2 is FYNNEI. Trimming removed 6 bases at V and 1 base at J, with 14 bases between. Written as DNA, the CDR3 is TGTGCCAGCAGGACAGGTGGCGGGGGCACAGATACGCAGTATTTT. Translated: CASRTGGGGTDTQYF.

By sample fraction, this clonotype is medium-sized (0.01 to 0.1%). CDR3 residues: CASCKRTVGGTVCYNEQFF. The CDR3 DNA reads as TGTGCCAGCTGTAAAAGGACTGTAGGCGGGACGGTCTGCTACAATGAGCAGTTCTTC. The rearrangement links TRBV12-3 or TRBV12-4 to TRBJ2-1; D perhaps matches TRBD2 (6 bases). The CDR3 spans 19 residues. V gave up 8 bases and J gave up 3 bases, with 29 bases separating them.

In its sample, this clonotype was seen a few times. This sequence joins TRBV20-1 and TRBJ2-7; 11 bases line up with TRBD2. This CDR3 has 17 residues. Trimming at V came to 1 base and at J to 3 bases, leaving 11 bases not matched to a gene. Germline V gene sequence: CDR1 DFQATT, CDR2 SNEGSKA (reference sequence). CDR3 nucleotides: TGCAGTGCTAGAGGTTTTCTAGCGGGGGGTAGAGGCTACGAGCAGTACTTC. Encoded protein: CSARGFLAGGRGYEQYF.

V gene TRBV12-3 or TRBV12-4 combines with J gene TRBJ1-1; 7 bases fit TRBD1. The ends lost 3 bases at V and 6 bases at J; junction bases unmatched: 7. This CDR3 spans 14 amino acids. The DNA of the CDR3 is TGTGCCAGCAGTTTTCAGGGGGGGATCGCTGAAGCTTTCTTT. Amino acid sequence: CASSFQGGIAEAFF.

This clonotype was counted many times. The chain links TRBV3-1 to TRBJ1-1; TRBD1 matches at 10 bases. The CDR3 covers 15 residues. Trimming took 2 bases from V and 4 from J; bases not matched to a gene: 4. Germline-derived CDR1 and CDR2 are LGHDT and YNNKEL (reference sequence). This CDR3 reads CASSQTGTGVTEAFF. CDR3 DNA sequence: TGTGCCAGCAGCCAAACCGGGACAGGGGTCACTGAAGCTTTCTTT.

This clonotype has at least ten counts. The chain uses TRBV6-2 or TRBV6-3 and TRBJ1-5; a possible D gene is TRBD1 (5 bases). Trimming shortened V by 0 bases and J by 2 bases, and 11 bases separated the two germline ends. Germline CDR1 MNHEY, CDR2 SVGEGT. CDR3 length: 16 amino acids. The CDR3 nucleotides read TGTGCCAGCAGTTACTCACTGACAGCCCGCAATCAGCCCCAGCATTTT. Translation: CASSYSLTARNQPQHF.

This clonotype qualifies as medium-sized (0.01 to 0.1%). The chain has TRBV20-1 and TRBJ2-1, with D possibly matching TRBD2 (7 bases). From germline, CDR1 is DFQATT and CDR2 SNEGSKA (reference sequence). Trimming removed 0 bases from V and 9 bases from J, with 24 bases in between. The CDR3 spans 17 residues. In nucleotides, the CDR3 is TGCAGTGCTAGAGATCGAGGGGGGGGAGGGTTTCGGGGTGAGCAGTTCTTC. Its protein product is CSARDRGGGGFRGEQFF.

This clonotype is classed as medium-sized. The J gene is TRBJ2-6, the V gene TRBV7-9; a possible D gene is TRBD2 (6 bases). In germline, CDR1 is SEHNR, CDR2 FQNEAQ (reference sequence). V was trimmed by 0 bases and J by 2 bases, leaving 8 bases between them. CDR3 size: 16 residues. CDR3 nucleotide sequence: TGTGCCAGCAGCTTAGCCGGGGGAACTGGGGCCAACGTCCTGACTTTC. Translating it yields CASSLAGGTGANVLTF. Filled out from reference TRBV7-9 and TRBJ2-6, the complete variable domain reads DTGVSQNPRHKITKRGQNVTFRCDPISEHNRLYWYRQTLGQGPEFLTYFQNEAQLEKSRLLSDRFSAERPKGSFSTLEIQRTEQGDSAMYLCASSLAGGTGANVLTFGAGSRLTVL.

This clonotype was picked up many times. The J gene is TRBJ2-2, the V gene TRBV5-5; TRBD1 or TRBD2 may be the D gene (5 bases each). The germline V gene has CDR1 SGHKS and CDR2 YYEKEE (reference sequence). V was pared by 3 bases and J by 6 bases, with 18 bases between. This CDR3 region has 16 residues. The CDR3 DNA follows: TGTGCCAGCAGCTACCTGGGGGTACCCAACGCCGGGGAGCTGTTTTTT. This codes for CASSYLGVPNAGELFF.

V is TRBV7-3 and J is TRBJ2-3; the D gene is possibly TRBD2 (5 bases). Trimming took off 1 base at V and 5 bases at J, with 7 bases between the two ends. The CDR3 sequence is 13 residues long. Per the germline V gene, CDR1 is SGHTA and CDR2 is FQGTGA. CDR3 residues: CASSLREGDTQYF. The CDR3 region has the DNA TGTGCCAGCAGCTTAAGAGAGGGAGATACGCAGTATTTT. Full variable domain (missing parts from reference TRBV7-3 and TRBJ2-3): GAGVSQTPSNKVTEKGKYVELRCDPISGHTALYWYRQSLGQGPEFLIYFQGTGAADDSGLPNDRFFAVRPEGSVSTLKIQRTERGDSAVYLCASSLREGDTQYFGPGTRLTVL.

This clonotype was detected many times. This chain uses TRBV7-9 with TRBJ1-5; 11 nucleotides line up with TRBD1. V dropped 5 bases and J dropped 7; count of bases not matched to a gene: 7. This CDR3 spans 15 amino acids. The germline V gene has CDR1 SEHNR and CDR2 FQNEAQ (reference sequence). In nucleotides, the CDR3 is TGTGCCAGCAGCCTTGGACAGGGGGCGCGACAGCCCCAGCATTTT. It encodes CASSLGQGARQPQHF.

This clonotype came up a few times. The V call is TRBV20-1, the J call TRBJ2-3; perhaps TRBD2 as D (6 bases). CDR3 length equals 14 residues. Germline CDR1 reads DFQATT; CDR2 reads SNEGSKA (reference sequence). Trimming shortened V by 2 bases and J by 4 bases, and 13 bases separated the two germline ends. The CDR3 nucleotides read TGCAGTGCTAGATTGAGCGGGTGGGCAGATACGCAGTATTTT. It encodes CSARLSGWADTQYF.

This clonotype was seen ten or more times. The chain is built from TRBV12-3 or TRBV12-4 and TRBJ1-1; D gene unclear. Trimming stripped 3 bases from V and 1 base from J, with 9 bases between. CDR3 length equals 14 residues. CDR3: CASSFGLSNTEAFF. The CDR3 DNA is TGTGCCAGCAGTTTCGGACTGTCGAACACTGAAGCTTTCTTT.

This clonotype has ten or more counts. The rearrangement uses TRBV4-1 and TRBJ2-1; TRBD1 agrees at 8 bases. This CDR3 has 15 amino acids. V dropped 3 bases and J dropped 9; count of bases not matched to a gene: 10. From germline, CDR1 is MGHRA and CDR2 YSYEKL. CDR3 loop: CASSQGETGAIEQFF. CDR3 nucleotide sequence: TGCGCCAGCAGCCAGGGAGAGACAGGGGCTATTGAGCAGTTCTTC.

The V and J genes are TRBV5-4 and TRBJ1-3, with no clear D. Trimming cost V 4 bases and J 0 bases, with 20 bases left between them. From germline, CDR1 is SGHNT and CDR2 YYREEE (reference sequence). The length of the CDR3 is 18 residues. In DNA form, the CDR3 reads TGTGCCAGCAGCCGCATAAGAGAGGGCACAACCTCTGGAAACACCATATATTTT. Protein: CASSRIREGTTSGNTIYF. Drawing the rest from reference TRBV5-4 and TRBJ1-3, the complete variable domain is ETGVTQSPTHLIKTRGQQVTLRCSSQSGHNTVSWYQQALGQGPQFIFQYYREEENGRGNFPPRFSGLQFPNYSSELNVNALELDDSALYLCASSRIREGTTSGNTIYFGEGSWLTVV.

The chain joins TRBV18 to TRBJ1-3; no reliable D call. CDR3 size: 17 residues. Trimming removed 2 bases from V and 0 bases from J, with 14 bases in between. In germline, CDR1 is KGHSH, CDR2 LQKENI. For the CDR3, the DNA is TGTGCCAGCTCACCAACCCTTGCACGGGGCTCTGGAAACACCATATATTTT. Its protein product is CASSPTLARGSGNTIYF.

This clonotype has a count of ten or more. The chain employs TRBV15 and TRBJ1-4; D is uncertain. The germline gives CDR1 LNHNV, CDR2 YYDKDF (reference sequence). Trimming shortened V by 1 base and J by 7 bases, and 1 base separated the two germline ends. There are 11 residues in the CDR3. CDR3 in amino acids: CATSRGEKLFF. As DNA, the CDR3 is TGTGCCACCAGCAGAGGTGAAAAACTGTTTTTT. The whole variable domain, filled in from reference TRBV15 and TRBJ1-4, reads DAMVIQNPRYQVTQFGKPVTLSCSQTLNHNVMYWYQQKSSQAPKLLFHYYDKDFNNEADTPDNFQSRRPNTSFCFLDIRSPGLGDTAMYLCATSRGEKLFFGSGTQLSVL.

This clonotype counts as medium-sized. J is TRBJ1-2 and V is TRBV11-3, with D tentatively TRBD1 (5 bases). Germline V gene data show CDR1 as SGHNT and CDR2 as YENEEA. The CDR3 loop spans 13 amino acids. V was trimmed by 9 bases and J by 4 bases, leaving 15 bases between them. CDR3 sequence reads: CARAGSRGYGYTF. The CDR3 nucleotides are TGTGCCAGGGCCGGGTCTAGGGGCTATGGCTACACCTTC.